The 2 T cell receptor beta chains presented below share a single source sample, sequenced in a study of CD8+ T cells in alopecia areata. Isolated RNA was reverse transcribed into cDNA used as the sequencing template. Using immunoSEQ multiplex PCR, the repertoire was profiled, and TCRdb retains in-frame clones only, with some absent. Here the sample spans 100,000 to 150,000 clones, roughly two thirds being singletons. Sequencing was done on a sample of CD4+ T cells sorted from blood. All receptors derive from a human donor in good health.

The rearrangement joins TRBV27 to TRBJ2-1, with 9 bases identical to TRBD1. CDR1 and CDR2 (germline): MNHEY, SMNVEV (reference sequence). This CDR3 has 15 residues. With 4 bases clipped from V and 8 bases from J, the junction kept 9 bases outside the gene matches. The CDR3 nucleotides read TGTGCCAGCAGTTCCCGGGACAGGGTTGTCGATGAGCAGTTCTTC. It translates to CASSSRDRVVDEQFF.

V is TRBV5-1 and J is TRBJ2-2; tentatively, D is TRBD1 (6 bases). Trimming cost V 6 bases and J 6 bases, with 15 bases left between them. The length of the CDR3 is 14 residues. Germline-derived CDR1 and CDR2 are SGHRS and YFSETQ. The DNA of the CDR3 is TGCGCCAGCATTAAGGTTCCAGGGGCCGGGGAGCTGTTTTTT. Its translation is CASIKVPGAGELFF.